The 2 T cell receptor beta chains reported below all come from one sample, sequenced in a study of blood T cell repertoires in COVID-19. The method was immunoSEQ multiplex PCR; TCRdb's version includes in-frame clones alone and lacks a portion of them. Found here are about 39,000 clones, 85% to 90% of them singletons; the top ten hold about 4.1%. Sequencing was done on a sample of peripheral blood. These receptor sequences come from a man aged 55-75 years with acute or convalescent COVID-19.

The chain carries TRBV27 and TRBJ2-5; the D gene is possibly TRBD1 (6 bases). Trimming left V 6 bases short and J 5 bases short, with 16 bases between. The CDR3 length is 14 residues. From germline, CDR1 is MNHEY and CDR2 SMNVEV (reference sequence). The CDR3 coding sequence is TGTGCCAGCAGACCGTTGGGGGCCTTGGAGACCCAGTACTTC. It encodes CASRPLGALETQYF.

The genes are TRBV9 and TRBJ2-5; 8 nucleotides line up with TRBD2. From germline, CDR1 is SGDLS and CDR2 YYNGEE. The CDR3 contains 15 residues. Unmatched junction bases numbered 15, after V lost 3 bases and J lost 11 bases. CDR3 loop: CASSAMPSGGSFQYF. CDR3 coding DNA: TGTGCCAGCAGCGCGATGCCCAGCGGGGGATCTTTTCAGTACTTC. Variable domain in full (rest from reference TRBV9 and TRBJ2-5): DSGVTQTPKHLITATGQRVTLRCSPRSGDLSVYWYQQSLDQGLQFLIQYYNGEERAKGNILERFSAQQFPDLHSELNLSSLELGDSALYFCASSAMPSGGSFQYFGPGTRLLVL.